Below, 9 T cell receptor beta chains from the same sample are listed, as sequenced in a study of blood T cell repertoires in COVID-19. The method was immunoSEQ multiplex PCR; TCRdb's version includes in-frame clones alone and lacks a portion of them. The data contain about 190,000 clones, 84% of them singletons. Input material: PBMCs or T cells enriched from blood (not recorded which). The receptors shown here come from a woman in her twenties or thirties who had recovered from COVID-19.

This chain connects TRBV7-9 to TRBJ1-2; D is unresolved. CDR1 and CDR2 (germline): SEHNR, FQNEAQ (reference sequence). The CDR3 runs to 16 residues. Trimming removed 2 bases from V and 7 bases from J, with 20 bases in between. CDR3 residues: CASSLSGSPAGGGYTF. CDR3 bases: TGTGCCAGCAGCTTAAGCGGGAGTCCCGCCGGAGGTGGCTACACCTTC. The whole variable domain, remainder taken from reference TRBV7-9 and TRBJ1-2, is DTGVSQNPRHKITKRGQNVTFRCDPISEHNRLYWYRQTLGQGPEFLTYFQNEAQLEKSRLLSDRFSAERPKGSFSTLEIQRTEQGDSAMYLCASSLSGSPAGGGYTFGSGTRLTVV.

The CDR3 DNA reads TGTGCCAGCAGGAACAGGGATCCCCAAGAGACCCAGTACTTC. Translating gives CASRNRDPQETQYF. The chain carries TRBV28 and TRBJ2-5, with D possibly being TRBD1 (6 bases). The CDR3 totals 14 residues. The germline V gene encodes CDR1 MDHEN and CDR2 SYDVKM. The V end lost 6 bases, the J end lost 1 base, and 12 bases lay between the germline ends.

The chain joins TRBV10-1 to TRBJ1-5; TRBD1 matches 9 bases. Germline-derived CDR1 and CDR2 are WNHNN and SYGVQD (reference sequence). The length of the CDR3 is 16 residues. V was clipped by 2 bases and J by 0 bases; unmatched bases: 2. The chain's CDR3 is CASSEGTGISNQPQHF. The CDR3 region has the DNA TGCGCCAGCAGTGAGGGGACAGGGATTAGCAATCAGCCCCAGCATTTT.

This chain uses TRBV27 with TRBJ1-6; TRBD1 matches at 7 bases. Trimming at V came to 4 bases and at J to 6 bases, leaving 9 bases not matched to a gene. CDR1 MNHEY and CDR2 SMNVEV come from the germline V gene (reference sequence). The CDR3 extends over 16 amino acids. The chain's CDR3 is CASSSPGTVPNSPLHF. Written as DNA, the CDR3 is TGTGCCAGCAGTTCACCTGGGACAGTTCCTAATTCACCCCTCCACTTT.

This chain uses TRBV29-1 with TRBJ1-5; 8 bases are a match to TRBD1. Germline V CDR1 and CDR2: SQVTM, ANQGSEA. Trimming took 6 bases from V and 0 from J; bases not matched to a gene: 4. The CDR3 is 14 amino acids. CDR3: CSVAGQASNQPQHF. The CDR3 region has the DNA TGCAGCGTGGCGGGACAGGCTAGCAATCAGCCCCAGCATTTT.

The J gene is TRBJ2-1, the V gene TRBV19, with TRBD1 as a possible D gene (5 bases). The CDR3 spans 11 residues. Trimming removed 8 bases from V and 9 bases from J, with 11 bases in between. Germline lookup yields CDR1 LNHDA and CDR2 SQIVND (reference sequence). CDR3 sequence: CASFREGEQFF. The CDR3 DNA reads as TGTGCCAGTTTCAGGGAAGGTGAGCAGTTCTTC.

CDR3 coding DNA: TGTGCCAGCAGTTACGCAGACAGTGGGAATCAGCCCCAGCATTTT. Protein sequence: CASSYADSGNQPQHF. This chain joins TRBV6-5 and TRBJ1-5; D is perhaps TRBD1 (5 bases). The germline V and J ends were trimmed by 2 bases and 4 bases, with 12 bases remaining between them. The CDR3 is 15 residues long. Germline assignment: CDR1 MNHEY and CDR2 SVGAGI.

The V gene is TRBV4-1, the J gene TRBJ1-1; 9 nucleotides line up with TRBD1. Trimming at V came to 4 bases and at J to 4 bases, leaving 4 bases not matched to a gene. CDR3 length: 14 amino acids. Germline V gene lookup returns CDR1 MGHRA and CDR2 YSYEKL. The CDR3: CASSPGQGPTEAFF. In DNA form, the CDR3 reads TGCGCCAGCAGCCCTGGACAGGGGCCCACTGAAGCTTTCTTT.

The chain carries TRBV7-9 and TRBJ1-6, with D unclear. With 2 bases removed from V and 14 bases from J, the gap between germline ends came to 19 bases. CDR3 length: 15 amino acids. CDR1 and CDR2 (germline): SEHNR, FQNEAQ (reference sequence). The CDR3 sequence: CASSLPAGPKSSLHF. The CDR3 DNA is TGTGCCAGCAGCTTACCGGCGGGCCCCAAAAGCTCCCTCCACTTT.